The T cell receptor beta chain described here comes from a study of T-cell reconstitution after alpha-beta-depleted transplantation in children. This clonotype was picked up a small number of times. What it binds is unknown. Study-wide results and caveats: From newly produced T cells came most of the T-cell counts and diversity one year after transplant.

Preparing the TCRbeta library involved the use of unique molecular identifiers. One entry per CDR3 protein, called by TCRdb with MiXCR from the PCR reads. Here the sample spans approximately 150,000 distinct CDR3 sequences, 8.8% being singletons. Germline trimming cut 0 bases from V and 4 bases from J; bases unmatched to any gene: 11. The CDR3 runs to 18 residues. The starting material was PBMCs, mostly from graft donor cells, obtained 180 days after TCRalphabeta/CD19-depleted stem cell transplant. This receptor was identified in a female patient younger than 10 who had a stem cell transplant for congenital amegakaryocytic thrombocytopenia, so the T cells may come from the graft donor. The V call is TRBV12-3 or TRBV12-4, the J call TRBJ2-5; 10 bases agree with TRBD2. The CDR3 protein is CASSLAGGSGRPRETQYF. As DNA, the CDR3 is TGTGCCAGCAGTTTAGCGGGAGGTAGCGGGAGGCCCCGAGAGACCCAGTACTTC.